These 4 T cell receptor beta chains share one sample of origin, sequenced in a study of T-cell memory formation after mild COVID-19. A single record per CDR3 protein comes from TCRdb applying MiXCR to the 5' RACE reads. The sample holds a few hundred thousand distinct CDR3 sequences, around 27% seen once. The sequencing sample was made of PBMCs or a T cell subset sorted from them (not recorded which). The receptors here all came from an adult woman who had mild COVID-19 (a few samples of this study predate the infection). Cell type and time point are not known.

This chain links TRBV12-3 or TRBV12-4 with TRBJ1-5; the D gene is possibly TRBD1 (6 bases). This CDR3 contains 16 residues. V gave up 4 bases and J gave up 0 bases, with 13 bases separating them. The CDR3 sequence: CASSSQGTYSNQPQHF. CDR3 nucleotide sequence: TGTGCCAGCAGTTCACAGGGAACTTATAGCAATCAGCCCCAGCATTTT.

This clonotype showed up just a few times. The CDR3 spells CASSLGLPWYNEQFF. For the CDR3, the DNA is TGTGCCAGCAGCCTGGGGCTACCCTGGTACAATGAGCAGTTCTTC. J is TRBJ2-1 and V is TRBV7-8, with a possible D match to TRBD1 (5 bases). Per germline, CDR1 SGHVS and CDR2 FQNEAQ. The CDR3 extends over 15 amino acids. V was shortened by 5 bases and J by 4 bases, with 15 bases between the two germline ends.

The rearrangement joins TRBV18 to TRBJ2-5; 7 positions agree with TRBD2. Losses at the gene ends were 2 bases for V and 6 bases for J; bases not matched to a gene: 3. CDR1 is KGHSH and CDR2 is LQKENI in the germline V gene. CDR3 size: 13 residues. The CDR3 DNA follows: TGTGCCAGCTCACCAGGGAGGGTCCAGACCCAGTACTTC. This encodes CASSPGRVQTQYF.

The CDR3, as DNA: TGTGCCAGCAGTCCCCTCGGGAAGGGCTACGAGCAGTACTTC. This sequence encodes CASSPLGKGYEQYF. This sequence joins TRBV12-3 or TRBV12-4 and TRBJ2-7, with a weak D call TRBD2 (5 bases). V lost 5 bases and J lost 3, with 14 bases in between. The CDR3 totals 14 residues.